Listed here are 23 T cell receptor beta chains from one sample, sequenced in a study of T cells in Graves' hyperthyroidism and ophthalmopathy. The CDR3 regions of TCR beta were amplified from RNA transcripts. HTBI primers were the set used in a first-round RT-PCR of the TCR CDR3. From the multiplex PCR reads, TCRdb called clonotypes with MiXCR, one entry per CDR3 protein. This table has roughly 840,000 distinct CDR3 sequences, 38% appearing once. Material for sequencing was blood. These receptors were obtained from a man aged 18 to 35 with Graves' hyperthyroidism.

The chain carries TRBV7-9 and TRBJ2-7; D gene uncertain. From germline, CDR1 is SEHNR and CDR2 FQNEAQ (reference sequence). The CDR3 is 15 amino acids. V lost 0 bases, J lost 3 bases, and 12 bases lay in between. CDR3 coding DNA: TGTGCCAGCAGCTTAGCGGGTCCGGGCCACTACGAGCAGTACTTC. The encoded protein is CASSLAGPGHYEQYF.

This clonotype has more than one count but fewer than ten. The chain joins TRBV20-1 to TRBJ1-5; D gene unclear. V was clipped by 2 bases and J by 0 bases, with 8 bases between them. Germline assignment: CDR1 DFQATT and CDR2 SNEGSKA (reference sequence). The CDR3 is made up of 14 amino acids. CDR3 in amino acids: CSARSRGSNQPQHF. The CDR3 DNA reads as TGCAGTGCTAGATCCCGGGGTAGCAATCAGCCCCAGCATTTT.

This clonotype was recorded a few times. This chain connects TRBV3-1 to TRBJ2-5; D uncertain. V was clipped by 2 bases and J by 3 bases, with 10 bases between them. CDR1 LGHDT and CDR2 YNNKEL come from the germline V gene (reference sequence). The length of the CDR3 is 14 residues. Here the CDR3 reads CASSQTGDKETQYF. The CDR3 bases are TGTGCCAGCAGCCAAACTGGAGATAAAGAGACCCAGTACTTC.

On this clonotype: It may be a read error: a sequence one base away is much more abundant. The CDR3 nucleotides read TGCAGCGTTGAGACAGGGGCTCCTTCCTATGGCTACACCTTC. Translating gives CSVETGAPSYGYTF. The chain carries TRBV29-1 and TRBJ1-2, with 8 bases fitting TRBD1. The ends lost 3 bases at V and 4 bases at J; junction bases unmatched: 7. Germline assignment: CDR1 SQVTM and CDR2 ANQGSEA. This CDR3 has 14 residues. Full variable domain (outside the CDR3, taken from reference TRBV29-1 and TRBJ1-2): SAVISQKPSRDICQRGTSLTIQCQVDSQVTMMFWYRQQPGQSLTLIATANQGSEATYESGFVIDKFPISRPNLTFSTLTVSNMSPEDSSIYLCSVETGAPSYGYTFGSGTRLTVV.

Worth noting for this clonotype: Compared with germline, one end of the junction differs, possibly owing to a read error. The J gene is TRBJ2-5, the V gene TRBV7-2, with D perhaps assigned TRBD1 or TRBD2 (6 bases each). The CDR3 is 16 residues long. The germline V gene has CDR1 SGHTA and CDR2 FQGNSA. CDR3 DNA sequence: TGCGCCAGCAGCTACCAGGACGGGGGCCGTATGGAGACCCAGTACTTC. It translates to CASSYQDGGRMETQYF.

This rearrangement joins TRBV10-3 to TRBJ2-5; the D gene is possibly TRBD1 (6 bases). The V gene's germline CDR1 is ENHRY and CDR2 SYGVKD. The CDR3 is 12 amino acids. Trimming stripped 6 bases from V and 6 bases from J, with 11 bases between. The DNA of the CDR3 is TGTGCCATCAGCGGACAGATCCAGACCCAGTACTTC. It encodes CAISGQIQTQYF.

This clonotype came up a few times. V gene TRBV6-5 combines with J gene TRBJ1-4; TRBD1 matches 7 bases. The CDR3 has 15 amino acids. Losses at the gene ends were 6 bases for V and 0 bases for J; bases not matched to a gene: 4. From germline, CDR1 is MNHEY and CDR2 SVGAGI. CDR3 in amino acids: CASSTGTATNEKLFF. The CDR3 nucleotides read TGTGCCAGCAGCACTGGGACAGCAACTAATGAAAAACTGTTTTTT.

The chain employs TRBV2 and TRBJ1-4, with 7 bases identical to TRBD1. The CDR3 has 13 amino acids. Per germline, CDR1 SNHLY and CDR2 FYNNEI. Trimming removed 4 bases from V and 8 bases from J; junction bases left unmatched: 4. In DNA, the CDR3 is TGTGCCAGCAGTGGACAGGGCCCCGAAAAACTGTTTTTT. Residues: CASSGQGPEKLFF.

The gene calls are TRBV7-2 and TRBJ1-2, with D maybe TRBD1 (6 bases). This CDR3 region has 14 residues. Trimming stripped 2 bases from V and 4 bases from J, with 11 bases between. Germline values: CDR1 SGHTA, CDR2 FQGNSA. The CDR3 loop is CASSLTGSSYGYTF. The CDR3 DNA reads TGTGCCAGCAGCTTAACAGGGAGCTCCTATGGCTACACCTTC.

The chain has TRBV6-5 and TRBJ2-5; D not resolved. The CDR3 runs 13 residues. V was pared by 6 bases and J by 5 bases, with 13 bases between. Germline values: CDR1 MNHEY, CDR2 SVGAGI. CDR3 protein: CASSRDPAETQYF. The CDR3 DNA reads as TGTGCCAGCAGCCGAGACCCTGCGGAGACCCAGTACTTC.

This clonotype was counted many times. The chain links TRBV29-1 to TRBJ1-1, with D possibly TRBD1 on 6 matching bases. V gave up 4 bases and J gave up 0 bases, with 15 bases separating them. Per germline, CDR1 SQVTM and CDR2 ANQGSEA. This CDR3 spans 15 amino acids. The CDR3 bases are TGCAGCGTTGGCAGGGGACGCAATATGAACACTGAAGCTTTCTTT. It yields the protein CSVGRGRNMNTEAFF.

This clonotype was seen more than once but under ten times. V is TRBV20-1 and J is TRBJ2-7, with D tentatively TRBD1 (5 bases). Trimming cost V 7 bases and J 0 bases, with 10 bases left between them. CDR3 length: 12 residues. Germline CDR1 reads DFQATT; CDR2 reads SNEGSKA (reference sequence). CDR3 sequence (DNA): TGCAGTGGCCGACAGACCTCCTACGAGCAGTACTTC. This sequence encodes CSGRQTSYEQYF.

To note about this clonotype: At one boundary the junction diverges from the germline segment, which might be a read error. The chain uses TRBV4-2 and TRBJ2-7, with a weak D call TRBD2 (6 bases). The germline CDR1 and CDR2 sequences are LGHNA and YNFKEQ. The length of the CDR3 is 14 residues. CDR3 sequence (DNA): TGTGCCAGCAGCCAAATCGGGGGAGCCTATGAGCAGTACTTC. This gives the protein CASSQIGGAYEQYF.

Note on this clonotype: Its ends do not fully match the called genes, so a read error is possible. The chain couples TRBV9 to TRBJ1-5; TRBD1 might be the D (6 bases). The CDR3 sequence is 11 residues long. Germline-derived CDR1 and CDR2 are SGDLS and YYNGEE. The DNA for the CDR3 is TGTGCCAGCAACGTAGAGGGGGCCCAGCATTTT. It is translated as CASNVEGAQHF.

The table lists this clonotype with many counts. The CDR3 coding sequence is TGTGCCAGCAGTGATCAGGGGGATCTGGAGACCCAGTACTTC. Residues: CASSDQGDLETQYF. The chain is built from TRBV25-1 and TRBJ2-5; 7 bases are shared with TRBD1. The CDR3 totals 14 residues. Germline V gene lookup returns CDR1 MGHDK and CDR2 SYGVNS. V lost 3 bases to trimming and J lost 5 bases; unmatched junction nucleotides: 6.

The chain carries TRBV29-1 and TRBJ1-3, with unresolved D. Trimming stripped 6 bases from V and 2 bases from J, with 11 bases between. Germline V gene sequence: CDR1 SQVTM, CDR2 ANQGSEA. The CDR3 runs 13 residues. CDR3: CSVAGDTGNTIYF. CDR3 nucleotide sequence: TGCAGCGTAGCCGGGGATACTGGAAACACCATATATTTT. Using reference TRBV29-1 and TRBJ1-3 for the parts outside the CDR3, the full variable domain is SAVISQKPSRDICQRGTSLTIQCQVDSQVTMMFWYRQQPGQSLTLIATANQGSEATYESGFVIDKFPISRPNLTFSTLTVSNMSPEDSSIYLCSVAGDTGNTIYFGEGSWLTVV.

In its sample, this clonotype was seen a few times. CDR3 nucleotides: TGCGCCAGCAGCCAAGAAGGACCCGGGCTCAATCAGCCCCAGCATTTT. Encoded protein: CASSQEGPGLNQPQHF. The chain has TRBV4-1 and TRBJ1-5; D call uncertain. The length of the CDR3 is 16 residues. The germline V and J ends were trimmed by 0 bases and 3 bases, with 12 bases remaining between them. Germline values: CDR1 MGHRA, CDR2 YSYEKL.

This clonotype showed up many times. This chain uses TRBV19 with TRBJ1-5, with 8 bases that match TRBD1. Germline assignment: CDR1 LNHDA and CDR2 SQIVND (reference sequence). The CDR3 length is 14 residues. V trimming: 8 bases; J trimming: 2 bases; junction bases outside the gene matches: 5. The CDR3 loop is CASATGGGNQPQHF. The CDR3 region has the DNA TGTGCCAGTGCAACAGGGGGTGGCAATCAGCCCCAGCATTTT.

A few counts support this clonotype. This rearrangement joins TRBV7-9 to TRBJ2-7, with unresolved D. Trimming removed 1 base from V and 4 bases from J, with 17 bases in between. Looked up from germline, CDR1 is SEHNR and CDR2 is FQNEAQ (reference sequence). This CDR3 is built from 16 residues. CDR3 nucleotide sequence: TGTGCCAGCAGCTTAGAGGCGACGCCTTCTCCTTACGAGCAGTACTTC. Translating it yields CASSLEATPSPYEQYF.

The chain carries TRBV10-3 and TRBJ2-5, with D maybe TRBD2 (5 bases). Trimming took 6 bases from V and 4 from J, leaving 9 bases between them. CDR3 size: 12 residues. Germline lookup yields CDR1 ENHRY and CDR2 SYGVKD. The CDR3 is CAISGMGETQYF. CDR3 coding DNA: TGTGCCATCAGCGGGATGGGAGAGACCCAGTACTTC.

This clonotype was observed many times. The rearrangement links TRBV7-8 to TRBJ2-5; tentative D call: TRBD1 (6 bases). Germline values: CDR1 SGHVS, CDR2 FQNEAQ. V lost 5 bases and J 4 bases, leaving 14 bases between the germline ends. The CDR3 spans 14 residues. The CDR3 is CASSPYRAGETQYF. The CDR3 DNA follows: TGTGCCAGCAGCCCCTACAGGGCGGGAGAGACCCAGTACTTC.

The genes are TRBV20-1 and TRBJ1-4; TRBD1 agrees at 7 bases. CDR1 DFQATT and CDR2 SNEGSKA come from the germline V gene (reference sequence). V shed 1 base, J shed 7 bases, and the junction held 6 bases outside the gene matches. This CDR3 is 14 amino acids long. CDR3: CSARVTGNSEKLFF. The CDR3 region has the DNA TGCAGTGCTAGAGTGACAGGGAATAGTGAAAAACTGTTTTTT.

J is TRBJ2-7 and V is TRBV9, with 9 nucleotides matching TRBD2. This CDR3 region has 15 residues. V shed 6 bases and J 0 bases; nucleotides not matched to a gene: 7. Germline assignment: CDR1 SGDLS and CDR2 YYNGEE. The CDR3 reads CASTEREVNSYEQYF. In DNA, the CDR3 is TGTGCCAGCACCGAGCGGGAGGTTAACTCCTACGAGCAGTACTTC.